Listed here is a single TCR beta chain. This clone was detected only a few times. Its cognate antigen has yet to be identified. Base qualities are missing; no much larger clone stands one base away. From the cysteine up to the phenylalanine, the CDR3 has a length of 13 residues. The only DNA kept is the CDR3, 39 bases in frame from the first base. According to the germline V gene, CDR1 reads SGHDN and CDR2 reads FVKESK. V is pruned by 4 bases and J by 3 bases, leaving 1 base of the junction without a gene match. This sample was included in a study of OX40 agonist ivuxolimab in advanced cancers. Some background on the complete study: Ivuxolimab, which targeted the costimulatory receptor OX40 (CD134), was an agonistic, fully human IgG2 monoclonal antibody. Intravenous ivuxolimab was administered to patients every 2 weeks at six dose levels: 0.01, 0.1, 0.3, 1.5, 3 and 10 mg/kg. Of the approximately 54 dose-escalation patients, hepatocellular carcinoma was present in 19, melanoma in approximately 15, renal cell carcinoma in 9 and head and neck cancer in 9. In the dose-escalation cohort, roughly 80% of patients were male, and the mean age was approximately 55 years, with a range of roughly 20 to 79. Prior anti-PD-1, anti-PD-L1 or anti-CTLA-4 therapy was permitted, and checkpoint inhibitors had been received by roughly 42% of dose-escalation patients. Partial responses occurred in three dose-escalation patients: two with cutaneous melanoma and one with hepatocellular carcinoma. The point of sequencing TCRbeta in the periphery was to test whether ivuxolimab changed TCR sequence diversity and drove clonal T-cell expansion. The paper describes the monotherapy dose-escalation part (N of about 50 patients) of the phase I trial of ivuxolimab. Summary of the overall study and its limitations: At doses of 0.1 to 3.0 mg/kg, clonal expansion of both CD4+ and CD8+ T cells in blood was seen between baseline and week 6. After ivuxolimab, more expanded clones were found on average in CD8+ T cells than in CD4+ T cells. Low levels of normalized T-cell clonal expansion were also seen in some nonresponding patients. Antigen specificity was not determined for the clonally expanded peripheral T cells. In the 0.1-3.0 mg/kg groups, partial responders had among the lowest normalized peripheral clonal expansion, particularly in CD8+ T cells.

To sequence the TCRbeta CDR3 region, genomic DNA was isolated from the sorted cells. The immunoSEQ Assay was used to sequence the TCRbeta CDR3 regions. TCRdb obtained this table from immuneACCESS and retained in-frame rearrangements with V and J assigned. These tables miss some clones; where compared with another copy, unresolved V genes account for less than half of the shortfall, and the remainder is unexplained. The sample includes about 50,000 clones, with around 90% observed a single time. The biggest ten clones account for 5.5% to 7.5% of the sample. The trial excluded patients who had a history of autoimmune disease or who were on systemic immunosuppression. In every dose cohort, peripheral blood was drawn for TCR sequencing at baseline, cycle 4 day 1, and cycle 7 day 1. Samples were obtained from an open-label, multicenter, first-in-human phase I dose-escalation trial of ivuxolimab. Adults with locally advanced or metastatic head and neck squamous cell, hepatocellular, melanoma or renal cell carcinoma were enrolled in the trial. Before TCR sequencing, CD4+ T cells and CD8+ T cells were sorted from peripheral blood as separate populations.

The receptor's source is an adult with an advanced solid tumor such as melanoma, head and neck, liver or kidney cancer. The chain employs TRBV14 and TRBJ1-2; 8 central bases correspond to TRBD1. The sample in question was CD4+ or CD8+ T cells sorted from blood, obtained in a trial of the OX40 agonist ivuxolimab. The CDR3 region reads CASSPGQDYGYTF. DNA sequence: TGTGCCAGCAGCCCGGGACAGGACTATGGCTACACCTTC.